This is a list of T cell receptor beta chains from one sample in a study of neurological immune-mediated disorders. TCRdb called the 5' RACE reads again in MiXCR, with one record for every CDR3 protein. Of under 45,000 distinct CDR3 sequences in the sample, roughly 13% were seen once. Material: PBMCs. The origin of the receptors is a female donor in good health. Both conserved end residues are trimmed from each CDR3. Fields, in order: CDR3 length, J gene, V gene, CDR3 protein.

>11|TRBJ1-4|TRBV20-1
SAGQGLDEKLF
>15|TRBJ2-1|TRBV5-1
ASSSKPSGSSADEQF
>13|TRBJ1-5|TRBV5-5
ASSLAGDGNQPQH
>14|TRBJ2-1|TRBV7-6
ASSLAGARGKNEQF
>14|TRBJ1-3|TRBV18
ASSPAGTVSGNTIY
>12|TRBJ2-1|TRBV29-1
SVVRTGADNEQF
>13|TRBJ2-1|TRBV5-1
ASSLQAREYNEQF
>13|TRBJ2-7|TRBV25-1
ASSPAGTGGSEQY
>10|TRBJ1-2|TRBV2
ASGGTDNGHT
>9|TRBJ2-3|TRBV5-1
ASTNTDTQY
>12|TRBJ2-1|TRBV5-1
ASKGNREYNEQF
>13|TRBJ1-4|TRBV11-2
ASSSGGGYNEKLF
>15|TRBJ2-5|TRBV7-2
ASSSGLAGGREETQY
>10|TRBJ1-1|TRBV20-1
SAKTLATEAF
>14|TRBJ1-4|TRBV27
ASSPRAGTGAEKLF
>13|TRBJ1-2|TRBV5-1
ASSSTNRRGSGYT
>12|TRBJ2-7|TRBV5-8
ASSLGGYTYEQY
>11|TRBJ2-5|TRBV5-1
ASSRTIQETQY
>16|TRBJ2-2|TRBV20-1
SARSRGGAGLPTGELF
>9|TRBJ2-5|TRBV19
ASSIAETQY
>12|TRBJ2-2|TRBV5-8
ASSYQGLTGELF
>11|TRBJ1-2|TRBV12-3/TRBV12-4
ASSFSLQHGYT
>11|TRBJ2-5|TRBV11-2
ASSYRGRETQY
>13|TRBJ1-1|TRBV5-5
ASSLRGVLNTEAF
>13|TRBJ1-2|TRBV5-1
ASSLSVQGNYGYT
>14|TRBJ2-5|TRBV20-1
SAMKGLGGSAETQY
>22|TRBJ1-1|TRBV21-1
ASSRRIGQGALGALSPEYTEAF
>12|TRBJ1-2|TRBV5-1
ASSPEGLNYGYT
>14|TRBJ2-7|TRBV10-3
AISEYGGDSGNEQY
>13|TRBJ1-1|TRBV2
ASSLGTASGTEAF
>14|TRBJ2-3|TRBV5-5
ASSVVGGRHTDTQY
>13|TRBJ2-3|TRBV7-6
ASSLAGGPSDTQY
>16|TRBJ2-2|TRBV4-2
ASSQEPSGSTSTGELF
>12|TRBJ1-2|TRBV12-3/TRBV12-4
ASTLGNMGRGYT
>12|TRBJ1-2|TRBV5-1
ASSPSRGFDGYT
>13|TRBJ2-1|TRBV30
AWSVASGSWDEQF
>11|TRBJ2-3|TRBV7-2
ASSRGTTDTQY
>14|TRBJ2-1|TRBV7-2
ASSLAASGRWGEQF
>14|TRBJ1-3|TRBV15
ATSREPGYSGNTIY
>16|TRBJ2-2|TRBV5-6
ASSFPLAGGRSTGELF
>9|TRBJ2-1|TRBV7-2
ASSSMHEQF
>12|TRBJ2-7|TRBV20-1
SARGTGYEAEQY
>12|TRBJ1-2|TRBV12-3/TRBV12-4
ASSKSGGYYGYT
>11|TRBJ1-1|TRBV7-2
ASSPWARTRAF
>15|TRBJ1-1|TRBV20-1
SARSGSGRNRNTEAF
>15|TRBJ1-6|TRBV10-3
AISRSPTGGANSPLH
>13|TRBJ1-1|TRBV5-1
ASSLTGSPDTEAF
>13|TRBJ2-7|TRBV11-2
ASSIMAGGFYEQY
>8|TRBJ1-1|TRBV20-1
SASDRKAF
>15|TRBJ1-2|TRBV6-1
ASRIEPGTGKNYGYT
>13|TRBJ2-1|TRBV11-3
ASSLPGQDYNEQF
>11|TRBJ2-3|TRBV10-3
AISETSGSTQY
>12|TRBJ1-1|TRBV7-2
ASSLDGGPTEAF
>14|TRBJ2-5|TRBV10-3
AISESGGTPPETQY
>13|TRBJ2-3|TRBV7-3
ASSSEGVSTDTQY
>12|TRBJ2-7|TRBV2
ASSLSRTGNEQY
>13|TRBJ2-7|TRBV5-1
ASSLEGQGTGEQY